This is a list of T cell receptor beta chains from one sample in a study of follicular helper T cells after annual influenza vaccination. Generated by immunoSEQ multiplex PCR, the TCRdb table keeps only in-frame clones and is missing some. This sample has several thousand clones, with roughly 80% found just once. The sample consisted of CXCR5+ CD38- circulating T follicular helper cells from blood, taken on the day of influenza vaccination. The receptor source for this set is an adult who received the influenza vaccine. CDR3s include the opening cysteine and the closing phenylalanine or tryptophan. D genes are given only for firm matches. Size tells how often a clone was seen (once, few, many) or the class of an expanded clone, and some rows leave it out.

clone_size	v_call	d_call	j_call	cdr3_nt	cdr3_aa
few	TRBV14	TRBD2	TRBJ2-1	TGTGCCAGCAGCCAAGGGGCTAGCGGGGTAAATGAGCAGTTCTTC	CASSQGASGVNEQFF
.	TRBV5-1	TRBD2	TRBJ2-1	TGCGCCAGCAGCCTCACGGCGGGGGGGCCCTACAATGAGCAGTTCTTC	CASSLTAGGPYNEQFF
.	TRBV28	TRBD2	TRBJ2-3	TGTGCCAGCAGGGCTAGCGGGGAGAAAGGGGATACGCAGTATTTT	CASRASGEKGDTQYF
few	TRBV7-9	TRBD1	TRBJ1-5	TGTGCCAGCAGCCTCTCAGGGGGTAATCAGCCCCAGCATTTT	CASSLSGGNQPQHF
.	TRBV28	TRBD2	TRBJ2-7	TGTGCCAGCAGTTTCGCTAGCGGGATCTCCTACGAGCAGTACTTC	CASSFASGISYEQYF
.	TRBV5-1	.	TRBJ2-2	TGCGCCAGCAGCTTGTCCGTACCGGACACCGGGGAGCTGTTTTTT	CASSLSVPDTGELFF
.	TRBV28	.	TRBJ1-1	TGTGCCAGCAGACGGAGGGGCCAGAACACTGAAGCTTTCTTT	CASRRRGQNTEAFF
once	TRBV6-1	.	TRBJ2-7	TGTGCCAGCAGTTCCTTTGGACTAAACTACGAGCAGTACTTC	CASSSFGLNYEQYF
.	TRBV5-1	.	TRBJ2-2	TGCGCCAGCAGCTTGAGTGGTGGGTTCGGCACCGGGGAGCTGTTTTTT	CASSLSGGFGTGELFF
few	TRBV5-1	.	TRBJ1-3	TGCGCCAGCAGCTTGCAGTCTGGAAACACCATATATTTT	CASSLQSGNTIYF
.	TRBV4-2	TRBD2	TRBJ2-1	TGTGCCAGCAGCCAAGAGTCCCCACTAGCGGGAGGGTACAATGAGCAGTTCTTC	CASSQESPLAGGYNEQFF
.	TRBV30	TRBD1	TRBJ1-2	TGTGCCTGGAGTTATTTTACAGGGGGCGAGGATGGCTACACCTTC	CAWSYFTGGEDGYTF
.	TRBV27	TRBD2	TRBJ2-2	TGTGCCAGCAGTTTAATAGCGGGAGGTTTTGGCACCGGGGAGCTGTTTTTT	CASSLIAGGFGTGELFF
.	TRBV10-3	.	TRBJ2-2	TGTGCCATCAGTGAACGGCGGACGAACACCGGGGAGCTGTTTTTT	CAISERRTNTGELFF
.	TRBV18	TRBD1	TRBJ1-1	TGTGCCAGCTCACCGGGGACAGTGAACACTGAAGCTTTCTTT	CASSPGTVNTEAFF
.	TRBV28	.	TRBJ1-4	TGTGCCAGCAGCCTCGCGCTGGAAAAACTGTTTTTT	CASSLALEKLFF
.	TRBV5-6	TRBD1	TRBJ2-7	TGTGCCAGCAGCTTGGCAGGACAGGGGCCCTACGAGCAGTACTTC	CASSLAGQGPYEQYF
.	TRBV10-2	TRBD2	TRBJ2-5	TGCGCCAGCAAACCCACAGCGGGGCGGGGGGAGACCCAGTACTTC	CASKPTAGRGETQYF
.	TRBV7-7	.	TRBJ2-2	TGTGCTAGCAGCTTAGCGCCGGGGGGCCAAAACACCGGGGAGCTGTTTTTT	CASSLAPGGQNTGELFF
.	TRBV7-2	.	TRBJ1-1	TGTGCCAGCAGCCAGACCAGGGACACTGAAGCTTTCTTT	CASSQTRDTEAFF
.	TRBV5-5	.	TRBJ1-3	TGTGCCAGCAGTTTGGGGGGAAACACCATATATTTT	CASSLGGNTIYF
.	TRBV18	TRBD1	TRBJ1-4	TGTGCCAGCTCACCGGGACAGGATGAAAAACTGTTTTTT	CASSPGQDEKLFF
.	TRBV15	.	TRBJ1-3	TGTGCCACCAGCAGAGGCGGGACTACTGGAAACACCATATATTTT	CATSRGGTTGNTIYF
.	TRBV11-2	.	TRBJ1-1	TGTGCCAGCAGCCAGATCGGGACACTGAACACTGAAGCTTTCTTT	CASSQIGTLNTEAFF
.	TRBV6-1	.	TRBJ2-7	TGTGCCAGCAGCTTAGGGGACCACGAGCAGTACTTC	CASSLGDHEQYF
.	TRBV30	TRBD2	TRBJ2-1	TGTGCCTGGAGCGCCGGGACTAGCCCAAACAATGAGCAGTTCTTC	CAWSAGTSPNNEQFF
.	TRBV5-6	TRBD2	TRBJ2-2	TGTGCCAGCAGCGCGAGACTAGCGGGGGCCGGGGAGCTGTTTTTT	CASSARLAGAGELFF
.	TRBV7-8	.	TRBJ1-2	TGTGCCAGCAGCCCGGGGTGGACGGGAAACTATGGCTACACCTTC	CASSPGWTGNYGYTF
.	TRBV2	TRBD2	TRBJ2-3	TGTGCCAGCAGGAAAGGGGTAGCGGGAGGTTACACAGATACGCAGTATTTT	CASRKGVAGGYTDTQYF